The TCR beta chain described here comes from a study of shared clonotypes between healthy human individuals. The repertoire was sequenced with immunoSEQ multiplex PCR; TCRdb's copy has only in-frame clones and lacks some. The sample shows 2 million to 3 million clones, roughly 93% of them seen only once. Concerning this clone: Its antigen is not known.

Study-wide results and caveats: Generation probability values for non-shared clonotypes were lower than those for clonotypes shared by all four donors. At large depth, rarefaction still showed sorted-subset sequencing to be incomplete.

CDR3 size: 13 residues. Germline V CDR1 and CDR2: SQVTM, ANQGSEA. The V end was cut by 3 bases, the J end by 7 bases, with 15 bases between. The receptor was derived from a man between 18 and 29 years old in good health. Some clones in this sample may be carry-over from other donors' samples. The chain joins TRBV29-1 to TRBJ2-5, with D tentatively TRBD1 (5 bases). Material: naive CD4+ T cells from PBMCs. Subset in this sample: CD45RA+ positively selected. CDR3 nucleotide sequence: TGCAGCGTTGATAGGCCAGGTCAGGGGACCCAGTACTTC. This translates into CSVDRPGQGTQYF.